This is a list of T cell receptor beta chains from one sample in a study of blood T cell repertoires in COVID-19. Measured with immunoSEQ multiplex PCR; TCRdb has only the in-frame clones, and not every one. The data contain 45,000 to 60,000 clones, around 93% of them singletons. The sample was peripheral blood. The origin of the receptors is a man aged 50 to 60 with acute or convalescent COVID-19. Each CDR3 is given with its conserved first and last residue. The D gene is left open where the match is weak. Some rows mark clone size as missing; the rest say once, few, many or name a class of expanded clone.

.	TRBV4-1	TRBJ2-3	.	TGCGCCAGCAGCCAAGATACCCGGGTGGCTCTGGCAGATACGCAGTATTTT	CASSQDTRVALADTQYF
once	TRBV27	TRBJ2-5	.	TGTGCCAGCAGAATGAGGGAGACCCAGTACTTC	CASRMRETQYF
.	TRBV6-5	TRBJ2-3	.	TGTGCCAGCGGGGGGGCCACAGATACGCAGTATTTT	CASGGATDTQYF
once	TRBV9	TRBJ1-2	.	TGTGCCAGCAGCTCGAGACAGGCGCTCACTAACTATGGCTACACCTTC	CASSSRQALTNYGYTF
.	TRBV7-2	TRBJ2-2	.	TGTGCCAGCAGCACCTTCGGGCAGGGCAACACCGGGGAGCTGTTTTTT	CASSTFGQGNTGELFF
.	TRBV27	TRBJ2-7	TRBD1	TGTGCCAGCAGTCCGCTATCCGGACAGGGCCCGAGTTACGAGCAGTACTTC	CASSPLSGQGPSYEQYF
.	TRBV28	TRBJ1-1	.	TGTGCCAGCAGTCGATTGGGTGGGGCGTTTGACACTGAAGCTTTCTTT	CASSRLGGAFDTEAFF
.	TRBV12-5	TRBJ1-1	.	TGTGCTAGTGGTCCCGTAACAGGGAACACTGAAGCTTTCTTT	CASGPVTGNTEAFF
.	TRBV2	TRBJ2-1	.	TGTGCCAGCACGCTGGTGGGGGGGCGGGGACCCGAGCAGTTCTTC	CASTLVGGRGPEQFF
.	TRBV19	TRBJ1-1	.	TGTGCCAGTAGTATGTGGCAGTGGAACACTGAAGCTTTCTTT	CASSMWQWNTEAFF
once	TRBV7-2	TRBJ1-5	TRBD1	TGTGCCAGCAGCTTAAGCCCTCAGGGGGCGGGTCAGCCCCAGCATTTT	CASSLSPQGAGQPQHF